A single sample gave rise to the 24 T cell receptor beta chains below, sequenced in a study of regulatory T cells in long-lasting Graves disease (dated by TCRdb to 2020 to 2022). Interpreted using the paper, the time point label stands for: persistent/refractory GD, antithyroid drugs over 5 years with positive TRAb. RNA was extracted from PBMCs in TRIzol for both TCR sequencing and RNA sequencing. The library came from multiplex PCR. TCRdb names Illumina HiSeq 4000 as the instrument used. To build TCR beta libraries, CDR3 regions were amplified by Arm-PCR using iRepertoire HTBI primers. TCRdb trimmed the raw reads at Q25, called clones with MiXCR and kept productive beta chains. Every distinct CDR3 protein forms one entry, paired with its most common genes and DNA. This sample lists about 660,000 distinct CDR3 sequences; about 32% were detected once. The top ten constitute around 42% of the sample.

The sequencing used peripheral blood mononuclear cells (PBMCs), collected when the disease was refractory, from a patient treated with antithyroid drugs. These receptor sequences come from a female donor with Graves disease.

A few counts support this clonotype. The chain is built from TRBV19 and TRBJ1-5; D gene ambiguous. The ends were cut back, 2 bases at V and 2 bases at J, with 10 bases in the middle. Germline CDR1 and CDR2: LNHDA and SQIVND (reference sequence). This CDR3 has 15 residues. As DNA, the CDR3 is TGTGCCAGTAGTATAATGGGAAAGGGCAATCAGCCCCAGCATTTT. As protein: CASSIMGKGNQPQHF.

V gene TRBV5-1 combines with J gene TRBJ1-2; D perhaps matches TRBD1 (5 bases). This CDR3 is built from 17 residues. CDR1 SGHRS and CDR2 YFSETQ come from the germline V gene. Trimming shortened V by 0 bases and J by 0 bases, and 15 bases separated the two germline ends. In nucleotides, the CDR3 is TGCGCCAGCAGCTTGGTCTTCCGCGGGGGGGCTAACTATGGCTACACCTTC. It encodes CASSLVFRGGANYGYTF.

This sequence joins TRBV7-9 and TRBJ1-1, with D possibly matching TRBD1 (5 bases). V lost 3 bases, J lost 4 bases, and 12 bases lay in between. Germline V gene sequence: CDR1 SEHNR, CDR2 FQNEAQ (reference sequence). This CDR3 is 14 amino acids long. Written as DNA, the CDR3 is TGTGCCAGCAGCTTGAAGGGAGGGACCACTGAAGCTTTCTTT. As protein: CASSLKGGTTEAFF.

This rearrangement joins TRBV20-1 to TRBJ1-1; tentative D call: TRBD1 (5 bases). Germline-derived CDR1 and CDR2 are DFQATT and SNEGSKA (reference sequence). The ends were cut back, 6 bases at V and 2 bases at J, with 13 bases in the middle. The CDR3 has 13 residues. The CDR3 loop is CSALRQSNTEAFF. The CDR3, as DNA: TGCAGTGCCCTCAGACAGTCCAACACTGAAGCTTTCTTT.

In this sample, this clonotype turned up a few times. The V and J genes are TRBV5-1 and TRBJ2-6, with TRBD1 matching 10 bases. Germline CDR1 and CDR2: SGHRS and YFSETQ. The V and J ends lost 4 bases and 4 bases, in that order; junction bases with no gene match: 5. The CDR3 is 16 amino acids. CDR3 nucleotides: TGCGCCAGCAGCCTAGACAGGGGGCTCGGGGCCAACGTCCTGACTTTC. As protein: CASSLDRGLGANVLTF.

About this clonotype: Mismatch with germline at one junction end may stem from a read error. The chain combines TRBV18 with TRBJ1-1; D perhaps matches TRBD1 (5 bases). The CDR3 spans 15 residues. Germline assignment: CDR1 KGHSH and CDR2 LQKENI. CDR3 amino acids: CAGSPPLGVNTEAFF. The CDR3 DNA reads TGTGCCGGCTCACCACCGTTGGGGGTGAACACTGAAGCTTTCTTT. Filled out from reference TRBV18 and TRBJ1-1, the complete variable domain reads NAGVMQNPRHLVRRRGQEARLRCSPMKGHSHVYWYRQLPEEGLKFMVYLQKENIIDESGMPKERFSAEFPKEGPSILRIQQVVRGDSAAYFCAGSPPLGVNTEAFFGQGTRLTVV.

The chain links TRBV7-8 to TRBJ1-6; D unresolved. Germline lookup yields CDR1 SGHVS and CDR2 FQNEAQ. The ends were cut back, 5 bases at V and 0 bases at J, with 11 bases in the middle. This CDR3 has 16 residues. CDR3 in amino acids: CASSRDRSSYNSPLHF. CDR3 nucleotides: TGTGCCAGCAGCCGCGACCGGAGCTCCTATAATTCACCCCTCCACTTT.

This clonotype was seen ten or more times. The chain recombines TRBV2 with TRBJ1-2, with 7 bases lining up with TRBD1. CDR3 size: 17 residues. Germline CDR1 and CDR2: SNHLY and FYNNEI. V dropped 4 bases and J dropped 4; count of bases not matched to a gene: 15. CDR3 DNA sequence: TGTGCCAGCAGTGGGTGGACAGGTGATAAGAACATCTATGGCTACACCTTC. Translated, it gives CASSGWTGDKNIYGYTF.

The CDR3 coding sequence is TGTGCCAGCAGCCCGAGGGTGGGACTAGCGGGCGAGCAGTACTTC. It translates to CASSPRVGLAGEQYF. The chain has TRBV7-9 and TRBJ2-7; 12 positions match TRBD2. CDR3 length: 15 amino acids. Germline V CDR1 and CDR2: SEHNR, FQNEAQ (reference sequence). The V segment lost 5 bases and the J segment 6 bases; nucleotides outside the gene matches: 8.

V usage is TRBV3-1 and J usage is TRBJ2-7; D may be TRBD2 (6 bases). Trimming stripped 0 bases from V and 1 base from J, with 7 bases between. The CDR3 extends over 14 amino acids. Germline V gene data show CDR1 as LGHDT and CDR2 as YNNKEL (reference sequence). CDR3 residues: CASSQDAGSYEQYF. The CDR3 DNA is TGTGCCAGCAGCCAAGATGCGGGGTCCTACGAGCAGTACTTC.

The rearrangement joins TRBV6-1 to TRBJ2-7; TRBD1 agrees at 8 bases. V lost 2 bases to trimming and J lost 6 bases; unmatched junction nucleotides: 6. This CDR3 comprises 14 residues. The V gene's germline CDR1 is MNHNS and CDR2 SASEGT. DNA for the CDR3: TGTGCCAGCAGTGAAAGGGGACAGGTCTCCGAGCAGTACTTC. This codes for CASSERGQVSEQYF.

The V call is TRBV19, the J call TRBJ2-7; TRBD1 is a possible D gene (6 bases). V lost 5 bases to trimming and J lost 6 bases, with 20 bases between them. Germline V gene lookup returns CDR1 LNHDA and CDR2 SQIVND (reference sequence). This CDR3 is 15 amino acids long. The CDR3: CASSVIGTRLGEQYF. DNA of the CDR3: TGTGCCAGTAGTGTTATCGGGACACGGCTTGGCGAGCAGTACTTC.

The gene calls are TRBV19 and TRBJ1-6; 7 bases are shared with TRBD1. The CDR3 runs 15 residues. Trimming cost V 8 bases and J 6 bases; bases outside gene matches: 10. Germline CDR1 is LNHDA and CDR2 is SQIVND (reference sequence). CDR3 loop: CASAEGPGGNSPLHF. DNA of the CDR3: TGTGCCAGTGCTGAAGGTCCAGGGGGTAATTCACCCCTCCACTTT.

This clonotype showed up just a few times. This chain connects TRBV20-1 to TRBJ1-5; D call uncertain. This CDR3 comprises 14 residues. The V and J ends lost 3 bases and 0 bases respectively, with 9 bases between them. Germline lookup yields CDR1 DFQATT and CDR2 SNEGSKA (reference sequence). CDR3 residues: CSASRGNSNQPQHF. CDR3 bases: TGCAGTGCTAGTCGGGGAAATAGCAATCAGCCCCAGCATTTT.

The table lists this clonotype with a few counts. V is TRBV12-3 or TRBV12-4 and J is TRBJ1-1; 9 bases align to TRBD1. The CDR3 totals 15 residues. Trimming cost V 5 bases and J 2 bases; bases outside gene matches: 6. The CDR3 spells CASSASDRGNTEAFF. CDR3 DNA: TGTGCCAGCAGTGCTTCGGACAGGGGAAACACTGAAGCTTTCTTT.

This clonotype was seen a handful of times. The CDR3, as DNA: TGCAGTGCGCGGCGGGGGGTGAGCTACGAGCAGTACTTC. It codes for CSARRGVSYEQYF. The genes are TRBV20-1 and TRBJ2-7, with 8 bases fitting TRBD2. The junction had 7 bases not matched to a gene; V was cut back by 6 bases and J by 3 bases. CDR3 length equals 13 residues. Germline V gene lookup returns CDR1 DFQATT and CDR2 SNEGSKA (reference sequence).

The chain is built from TRBV5-5 and TRBJ2-7, with D maybe TRBD1 (5 bases). Trimming cost V 2 bases and J 3 bases, with 21 bases left between them. CDR1 is SGHKS and CDR2 is YYEKEE in the germline V gene (reference sequence). The CDR3 totals 17 residues. The CDR3 DNA reads TGTGCCAGCAGCTTTGAATCTTTCACAGGTCCTCGCTACGAGCAGTACTTC. Amino acids: CASSFESFTGPRYEQYF.

This clonotype has a count of ten or more. This sequence joins TRBV6-9 and TRBJ1-2, with D unresolved. This CDR3 has 13 amino acids. Germline V gives CDR1 MNHGY, CDR2 SVAAGI. With 3 bases removed from V and 5 bases from J, the gap between germline ends came to 10 bases. CDR3 nucleotides: TGTGCCAGCAGTTACGGGGTTAGGTATGGCTACACCTTC. It is translated as CASSYGVRYGYTF.

In this sample, this clonotype turned up once. The chain combines TRBV2 with TRBJ2-2, with TRBD2 identical over 14 bases. The CDR3 sequence is 15 residues long. V trimming: 11 bases; J trimming: 4 bases; junction bases outside the gene matches: 6. Germline assignment: CDR1 SNHLY and CDR2 FYNNEI. The CDR3 region is CAGGGLAGVTGELFF. CDR3 bases: TGTGCCGGCGGGGGACTAGCGGGAGTCACCGGGGAGCTGTTTTTT.

This clonotype was detected many times. The V gene is TRBV12-3 or TRBV12-4, the J gene TRBJ1-5, with TRBD1 as a possible D gene (5 bases). Trimming shortened V by 5 bases and J by 7 bases, and 21 bases separated the two germline ends. The CDR3 spans 16 residues. DNA of the CDR3: TGTGCCAGCAGTCCTTCATTCGGGGGGAAATTGCAGCCCCAGCATTTT. It is translated as CASSPSFGGKLQPQHF.

The chain carries TRBV30 and TRBJ1-1, with no clear D. V was shortened by 3 bases and J by 4 bases, with 12 bases between the two germline ends. The CDR3 sequence is 13 residues long. Germline CDR1 is GTSNPN and CDR2 is SVGIG (reference sequence). The CDR3 bases are TGTGCCTGGAGCTCATTACCGGGCACTGAAGCTTTCTTT. Amino acids: CAWSSLPGTEAFF. Complete variable domain (other parts from reference TRBV30 and TRBJ1-1): SQTIHQWPATLVQPVGSPLSLECTVEGTSNPNLYWYRQAAGRGLQLLFYSVGIGQISSEVPQNLSASRPQDRQFILSSKKLLLSDSGFYLCAWSSLPGTEAFFGQGTRLTVV.

A single count supports this clonotype. This chain links TRBV20-1 with TRBJ2-7; D perhaps matches TRBD2 (6 bases). V lost 1 base, J lost 2 bases, and 12 bases lay in between. The CDR3 has 14 residues. Germline lookup yields CDR1 DFQATT and CDR2 SNEGSKA (reference sequence). DNA of the CDR3: TGCAGTGCTAGAGGTCTAGCGCGCACCTACGAGCAGTACTTC. Its protein product is CSARGLARTYEQYF.

About this clonotype: The germline gene is not matched at one end of the junction; a read error may be the cause. The rearrangement joins TRBV10-3 to TRBJ2-4; tentative D call: TRBD1 (6 bases). The CDR3 runs to 13 residues. Germline CDR1 and CDR2: ENHRY and SYGVKD. The CDR3 DNA sequence: TGTGCCAGCAGTTACTGGGGGACGGGACATCAGTACTTC. Protein: CASSYWGTGHQYF.

J is TRBJ2-1 and V is TRBV2; D gene uncertain. Germline CDR1 and CDR2: SNHLY and FYNNEI. Trimming took off 4 bases at V and 0 bases at J, with 10 bases between the two ends. The CDR3 has 15 amino acids. CDR3 region: CASSADGSSYNEQFF. In nucleotides, the CDR3 is TGTGCCAGCAGTGCAGACGGTAGCTCCTACAATGAGCAGTTCTTC. The variable domain in full, completed from reference TRBV2 and TRBJ2-1, reads EPEVTQTPSHQVTQMGQEVILRCVPISNHLYFYWYRQILGQKVEFLVSFYNNEISEKSEIFDDQFSVERPDGSNFTLKIRSTKLEDSAMYFCASSADGSSYNEQFFGPGTRLTVL.